This entry lists 28 T cell receptor beta chains sequenced from one sample in a study of chemoradiotherapy in HPV16-positive cancers. Sequencing used immunoSEQ multiplex PCR; TCRdb keeps in-frame clones, though not all of them. This repertoire shows roughly 23,000 clones, around two thirds found once; its top ten account for roughly 2.6%. Sampling was performed from a patient who underwent chemoradiotherapy. The receptors stem from a human donor with HPV-associated anogenital cancer.

The genes are TRBV10-3 and TRBJ2-7; D uncertain. CDR1 and CDR2 (germline): ENHRY, SYGVKD. The V end was cut by 5 bases, the J end by 5 bases, with 16 bases between. The CDR3 contains 14 residues. The CDR3 here is CAISRTSVMDEQYF. The CDR3 DNA is TGTGCCATCAGTCGGACCTCCGTCATGGACGAGCAGTACTTC.

This clone was seen a handful of times. The V call is TRBV9, the J call TRBJ1-1; TRBD1 aligns across 7 bases. V gave up 4 bases and J gave up 1 base; unmatched junction bases: 1. Germline lookup yields CDR1 SGDLS and CDR2 YYNGEE. CDR3 length: 13 residues. The CDR3 spells CASSRDRNTEAFF. The CDR3 DNA reads as TGTGCCAGCAGCCGGGACAGGAACACTGAAGCTTTCTTT. Drawing the rest from reference TRBV9 and TRBJ1-1, the complete variable domain is DSGVTQTPKHLITATGQRVTLRCSPRSGDLSVYWYQQSLDQGLQFLIQYYNGEERAKGNILERFSAQQFPDLHSELNLSSLELGDSALYFCASSRDRNTEAFFGQGTRLTVV.

There are a few counts of this clone. The chain recombines TRBV12-5 with TRBJ2-5, with 8 bases fitting TRBD1. The CDR3 has 14 amino acids. Germline CDR1 LGHNT, CDR2 FRNRAP. V shed 6 bases, J shed 2 bases, and the junction held 5 bases outside the gene matches. The CDR3 reads CASGYTGGQETQYF. The CDR3 DNA is TGTGCTAGTGGATATACAGGGGGGCAAGAGACCCAGTACTTC.

V and J are TRBV5-1 and TRBJ2-1; D tentatively fits TRBD1 or TRBD2 (5 bases each). The V and J ends lost 0 bases and 7 bases respectively, with 11 bases between them. The CDR3 has 14 residues. The germline V gene encodes CDR1 SGHRS and CDR2 YFSETQ. The CDR3 loop is CASSLGGALNEQFF. The CDR3 DNA follows: TGCGCCAGCAGCTTGGGAGGGGCCTTGAATGAGCAGTTCTTC.

This chain connects TRBV19 to TRBJ1-3; D gene ambiguous. V lost 3 bases and J lost 0, with 9 bases in between. CDR1 is LNHDA, CDR2 SQIVND, per germline (reference sequence). The CDR3 length is 15 residues. The CDR3 here is CASSMRGGSGNTIYF. The CDR3 DNA reads as TGTGCCAGTAGTATGCGGGGAGGCTCTGGAAACACCATATATTTT.

The CDR3 sequence: CAWSVGQGQLFF. Here the CDR3 DNA reads TGTGCCTGGAGTGTAGGGCAGGGACAACTGTTTTTT. The genes are TRBV30 and TRBJ1-4; the D gene is possibly TRBD1 (5 bases). V was shortened by 0 bases and J by 12 bases, with 11 bases between the two germline ends. The CDR3 consists of 12 residues. CDR1 is GTSNPN and CDR2 is SVGIG in the germline V gene (reference sequence).

CDR3 nucleotides: TGTGCCAGCAGCTTAACAGGGGGGTTAGATACGCAGTATTTT. Its protein is CASSLTGGLDTQYF. The gene calls are TRBV11-2 and TRBJ2-3; TRBD1 aligns across 8 bases. With 2 bases clipped from V and 5 bases from J, the junction kept 3 bases outside the gene matches. CDR3 length equals 14 residues. From germline, CDR1 is SGHAT and CDR2 FQNNGV.

This clone was seen only once. The rearrangement links TRBV19 to TRBJ2-7; possibly TRBD1 for D (5 bases). This CDR3 region has 13 residues. Trimming took off 5 bases at V and 2 bases at J, with 10 bases between the two ends. CDR1 is LNHDA, CDR2 SQIVND, per germline (reference sequence). CDR3 in DNA: TGTGCCAGTAGTTCTGTAGGGGCCTACGAGCAGTACTTC. Its protein product is CASSSVGAYEQYF.

The table lists this clone with a few counts. The chain couples TRBV5-1 to TRBJ2-3; D unresolved. CDR1 SGHRS and CDR2 YFSETQ come from the germline V gene. Trimming took off 0 bases at V and 0 bases at J, with 5 bases between the two ends. The CDR3 is 14 residues long. Here the CDR3 reads CASSLAESTDTQYF. The CDR3 DNA is TGCGCCAGCAGCTTGGCCGAAAGCACAGATACGCAGTATTTT.

The genes are TRBV15 and TRBJ1-2, with D unresolved. Trimming took 1 base from V and 2 from J, leaving 8 bases between them. Germline V gene lookup returns CDR1 LNHNV and CDR2 YYDKDF (reference sequence). The CDR3 consists of 14 residues. CDR3 loop: CATSRANRNYGYTF. In nucleotides, the CDR3 is TGTGCCACCAGCAGAGCGAATCGAAACTATGGCTACACCTTC.

This clone appeared a single time. V gene TRBV9 combines with J gene TRBJ2-1; TRBD1 matches at 7 bases. Looked up from germline, CDR1 is SGDLS and CDR2 is YYNGEE. This CDR3 is 12 amino acids long. V shed 2 bases and J 8 bases; nucleotides not matched to a gene: 1. In DNA, the CDR3 is TGTGCCAGCAGCGTCACAGGGGATGAGCAGTTCTTC. Translating gives CASSVTGDEQFF.

The rearrangement joins TRBV28 to TRBJ1-4; D not resolved. The CDR3 has 13 amino acids. V was cut by 6 bases and J by 2 bases, with 7 bases left in between. Per the germline V gene, CDR1 is MDHEN and CDR2 is SYDVKM. This CDR3 reads CASRDSTNEKLFF. The CDR3 DNA reads as TGTGCCAGCAGAGATTCTACTAATGAAAAACTGTTTTTT. Combining the CDR3 with reference TRBV28 and TRBJ1-4 gives the whole variable domain DVKVTQSSRYLVKRTGEKVFLECVQDMDHENMFWYRQDPGLGLRLIYFSYDVKMKEKGDIPEGYSVSREKKERFSLILESASTNQTSMYLCASRDSTNEKLFFGSGTQLSVL.

This clone was counted between two and nine times. The genes are TRBV5-4 and TRBJ2-4, with D uncertain. Trimming removed 0 bases at V and 3 bases at J, with 7 bases between. The CDR3 has 14 residues. The germline V gene has CDR1 SGHNT and CDR2 YYREEE (reference sequence). DNA of the CDR3: TGTGCCAGCAGCTTGGAACGACTCAAAAACATTCAGTACTTC. Protein sequence: CASSLERLKNIQYF.

This clone was seen only a few times. Other DNA sequences of this sample code for an identical CDR3. The J gene is TRBJ2-4, the V gene TRBV4-1; D uncertain. This CDR3 has 11 amino acids. CDR1 is MGHRA, CDR2 YSYEKL, per germline. Trimming shortened V by 2 bases and J by 7 bases, and 3 bases separated the two germline ends. The CDR3, as DNA: TGCGCCAGCAGCCAATCCAACATTCAGTACTTC. Its translation is CASSQSNIQYF.

The count of this clone is one. V is TRBV21-1 and J is TRBJ2-3; the D segment call TRBD2 is taken from the table without a DNA check. TRBV21-1 is shown as a pseudogene. The CDR3 length is 17 residues. This chain's CDR3 is CASSKVRWRERTDTQYF. The CDR3 DNA reads TGTGCCAGCAGCAAAGTCCGCTGGCGGGAGCGCACAGATACGCAGTATTTT.

The chain links TRBV7-9 to TRBJ1-2; tentatively, D is TRBD1 (5 bases). Germline values: CDR1 SEHNR, CDR2 FQNEAQ (reference sequence). The CDR3 is 11 residues long. Trimming removed 2 bases from V and 11 bases from J, with 9 bases in between. In nucleotides, the CDR3 is TGTGCCAGCAGCTTATGGACACAATACACCTTC. The encoded protein is CASSLWTQYTF.

The chain recombines TRBV5-1 with TRBJ2-5; D gene unclear. The V end was cut by 4 bases, the J end by 3 bases, with 4 bases between. Germline V lookup: CDR1 SGHRS, CDR2 YFSETQ. The CDR3 sequence is 11 residues long. CDR3 DNA: TGCGCCAGCAGCCGAGAAGAGACCCAGTACTTC. Translation: CASSREETQYF.

The rearrangement links TRBV9 to TRBJ2-6; D is ambiguous. The CDR3 is 15 residues long. The V end lost 5 bases, the J end lost 0 bases, and 9 bases lay between the germline ends. The germline CDR1 and CDR2 sequences are SGDLS and YYNGEE. The DNA for the CDR3 is TGTGCCAGCAGTGCATATAGCTCTGGGGCCAACGTCCTGACTTTC. Protein product: CASSAYSSGANVLTF.

This chain uses TRBV19 with TRBJ2-1; D might be TRBD2 (6 bases). This CDR3 spans 18 amino acids. With 3 bases removed from V and 5 bases from J, the gap between germline ends came to 23 bases. CDR1 is LNHDA, CDR2 SQIVND, per germline (reference sequence). CDR3 protein: CASSISLRRELFHNEQFF. The DNA of the CDR3 is TGTGCCAGTAGTATCTCACTGAGGAGGGAGTTATTTCACAATGAGCAGTTCTTC.

In this sample, this clone turned up a few times. V gene TRBV6-6 combines with J gene TRBJ1-2; a weak D match, TRBD1 (6 bases). The CDR3 is 13 amino acids. CDR1 is MNHNY and CDR2 is SVGAGI in the germline V gene (reference sequence). Trimming removed 2 bases from V and 6 bases from J, with 10 bases in between. For the CDR3, the DNA is TGTGCCAGCAGTTACGGCAGGGGTAATGGCTACACCTTC. Its protein is CASSYGRGNGYTF.

There are a few counts of this clone. The chain joins TRBV7-6 to TRBJ2-7; D possibly corresponds to TRBD2 (5 bases). V lost 1 base and J 6 bases, leaving 16 bases between the germline ends. The CDR3 extends over 15 amino acids. Germline CDR1 reads SGHVS; CDR2 reads FNYEAQ. CDR3 protein: CASSLVSSRGSEQYF. The CDR3 DNA follows: TGTGCCAGCAGCTTAGTTTCTAGTCGGGGATCCGAGCAGTACTTC.

This clone was detected a few times. V is TRBV19 and J is TRBJ1-1; a possible D gene is TRBD1 (6 bases). Germline V gives CDR1 LNHDA, CDR2 SQIVND (reference sequence). With 7 bases removed from V and 1 base from J, the gap between germline ends came to 19 bases. The CDR3 consists of 16 residues. For the CDR3, the DNA is TGTGCCAGTACCGAGACAGGCCCCACCCGGAACACTGAAGCTTTCTTT. It encodes CASTETGPTRNTEAFF.

Only one count was recorded for this clone. The gene calls are TRBV19 and TRBJ2-2; either TRBD1 or TRBD2 may supply D (5 bases each). V lost 7 bases to trimming and J lost 3 bases, with 21 bases between them. CDR3 size: 17 residues. Germline V gene sequence: CDR1 LNHDA, CDR2 SQIVND (reference sequence). The CDR3: CASKEIGTGRDTGELFF. The CDR3 nucleotides are TGTGCCAGTAAAGAGATTGGGACGGGTAGGGACACCGGGGAGCTGTTTTTT.

This clone has only a few counts. The chain joins TRBV11-1 to TRBJ1-4, with D uncertain. V was trimmed by 3 bases and J by 3 bases, leaving 11 bases between them. The germline gives CDR1 SGHAT, CDR2 FQDESV (reference sequence). The CDR3 length is 15 residues. The CDR3 DNA reads as TGTGCCAGCAGCTTCGTGGCGGGATCTAATGAAAAACTGTTTTTT. It codes for CASSFVAGSNEKLFF.

The chain has TRBV15 and TRBJ2-1, with a possible D match to TRBD2 (5 bases). Trimming shortened V by 0 bases and J by 2 bases, and 11 bases separated the two germline ends. The V gene's germline CDR1 is LNHNV and CDR2 YYDKDF (reference sequence). The CDR3 has 16 amino acids. CDR3 protein: CATSRDFSGAYNEQFF. As DNA, the CDR3 is TGTGCCACCAGCAGAGATTTCAGCGGAGCCTACAATGAGCAGTTCTTC.

A few counts support this clone. This rearrangement joins TRBV28 to TRBJ2-3; TRBD2 matches at 8 bases. This CDR3 has 17 residues. After removal of 4 bases from V and 2 bases from J, the junction contained 11 bases not matched to a gene. Germline CDR1 is MDHEN and CDR2 is SYDVKM. The DNA of the CDR3 is TGTGCCAGCAGTTCACCCATACAACTAGCGGACACAGATACGCAGTATTTT. It is translated as CASSSPIQLADTDTQYF.

The J gene is TRBJ2-1, the V gene TRBV30; perhaps TRBD2 as D (6 bases). The CDR3 consists of 14 residues. V was clipped by 2 bases and J by 4 bases, with 12 bases between them. Germline CDR1 and CDR2: GTSNPN and SVGIG (reference sequence). In nucleotides, the CDR3 is TGTGCCTGGAGTCCTCCGGGACTGTACAATGAGCAGTTCTTC. The encoded protein is CAWSPPGLYNEQFF.

This clone was recorded a few times. This chain uses TRBV5-1 with TRBJ1-1; D not resolved. Germline CDR1 and CDR2: SGHRS and YFSETQ. This CDR3 has 12 residues. Deletions cut 0 bases from V and 5 bases from J, with 5 bases between. The CDR3 nucleotides are TGCGCCAGCAGCTTGGGGGTTACTGAAGCTTTCTTT. Encoded protein: CASSLGVTEAFF.